One sample yielded the 8 T cell receptor beta chains listed below, sequenced in a study of identical twins. Via MiXCR, TCRdb re-called the 5' RACE reads, giving one row per CDR3 protein. The repertoire has about 890,000 distinct CDR3 sequences, around 12% of them found once; the top ten carry about 1.5%. Another study also made use of these data, one on yellow fever vaccine responses in identical twins.

The specimen sequenced was PBMCs. The receptors were sampled from a woman in her late teens or twenties in good health.

In this sample, this clonotype turned up a few times. V usage is TRBV6-5 and J usage is TRBJ2-7, with D tentatively TRBD1 or TRBD2 (5 bases each). V was pared by 5 bases and J by 2 bases, with 13 bases between. Germline V gene data show CDR1 as MNHEY and CDR2 as SVGAGI. The CDR3 is made up of 14 amino acids. The CDR3 nucleotides read TGTGCCAGCAGTACTGGGGACGGACCCTACGAGCAGTACGTC. Translation: CASSTGDGPYEQYV.

The table lists this clonotype with a few counts. The chain has TRBV5-1 and TRBJ2-7, with 7 bases that match TRBD1. Trimming at V came to 1 base and at J to 6 bases, leaving 4 bases not matched to a gene. The CDR3 covers 13 residues. Germline V gives CDR1 SGHRS, CDR2 YFSETQ. The CDR3 nucleotides are TGCGCCAGCAGCTTGCCCAGGGGGATCGAGCAGTACGTC. As protein: CASSLPRGIEQYV.

This chain joins TRBV6-5 and TRBJ1-6; TRBD1 might be the D (5 bases). Germline CDR1 and CDR2: MNHEY and SVGAGI. Trimming shortened V by 0 bases and J by 5 bases, and 11 bases separated the two germline ends. The CDR3 covers 16 residues. The CDR3 here is CASSYSTDAHNSPLHF. The CDR3 nucleotides are TGTGCCAGCAGTTACTCGACAGACGCCCATAATTCACCCCTCCACTTT.

This clonotype was observed a few times. V and J are TRBV12-3 or TRBV12-4 and TRBJ2-3, with D tentatively TRBD2 (7 bases). V lost 1 base to trimming and J lost 4 bases, with 18 bases between them. This CDR3 comprises 17 residues. The CDR3 nucleotides are TGTGCCAGCAGTTTAGGGGGGCGGGGGAAGAGATCAGATACGCAGTATTTT. Translated, it gives CASSLGGRGKRSDTQYF.

This chain uses TRBV27 with TRBJ1-5; D remains unclear. Germline loops: CDR1 MNHEY, CDR2 SMNVEV (reference sequence). This CDR3 comprises 14 residues. V lost 0 bases, J lost 10 bases, and 13 bases lay in between. The CDR3 DNA reads TGTGCCAGCAGTTTATCCCCAGGAGTGGGCCCCCAGCATTTT. Translated: CASSLSPGVGPQHF.

This clonotype occurred a few times. This chain connects TRBV4-1 to TRBJ2-7; TRBD1 might be the D (5 bases). The germline CDR1 and CDR2 sequences are MGHRA and YSYEKL. The CDR3 runs 15 residues. V lost 1 base and J 6 bases, leaving 16 bases between the germline ends. The CDR3 is CASSQVFEKGVEQYV. CDR3 sequence (DNA): TGCGCCAGCAGCCAAGTTTTTGAGAAAGGGGTCGAGCAGTACGTC.

The sample holds a few counts of this clonotype. The V and J genes are TRBV5-8 and TRBJ1-1, with 7 bases fitting TRBD1. This CDR3 is 13 amino acids long. V lost 4 bases and J lost 11; bases outside the gene matches: 11. Germline V gives CDR1 SGHTS, CDR2 YDEGEE. The CDR3 protein is CASSEDRNRRAFF. The CDR3 DNA is TGTGCCAGCAGCGAGGACAGGAACCGGCGGGCTTTCTTT.

V gene TRBV12-3 or TRBV12-4 combines with J gene TRBJ1-5; 7 bases align to TRBD1. This CDR3 spans 17 amino acids. V trimming: 8 bases; J trimming: 0 bases; junction bases outside the gene matches: 13. CDR3 protein: CASDNLQDRNSNQPQHF. The CDR3 DNA follows: TGTGCCAGCGACAACCTCCAGGACAGGAATAGCAATCAGCCCCAGCATTTT.